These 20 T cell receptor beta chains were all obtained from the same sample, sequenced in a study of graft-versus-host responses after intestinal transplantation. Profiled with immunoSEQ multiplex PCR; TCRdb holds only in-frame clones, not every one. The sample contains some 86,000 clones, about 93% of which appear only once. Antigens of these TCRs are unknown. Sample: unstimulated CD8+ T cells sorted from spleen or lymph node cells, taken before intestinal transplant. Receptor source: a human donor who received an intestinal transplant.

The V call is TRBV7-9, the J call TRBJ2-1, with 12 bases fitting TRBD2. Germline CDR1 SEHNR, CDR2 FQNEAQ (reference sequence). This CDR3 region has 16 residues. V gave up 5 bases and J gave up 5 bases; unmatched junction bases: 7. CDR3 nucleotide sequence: TGTGCCAGCAGCCCGCCTAGCGGGGGGGCGAACAATGAGCAGTTCTTC. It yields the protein CASSPPSGGANNEQFF.

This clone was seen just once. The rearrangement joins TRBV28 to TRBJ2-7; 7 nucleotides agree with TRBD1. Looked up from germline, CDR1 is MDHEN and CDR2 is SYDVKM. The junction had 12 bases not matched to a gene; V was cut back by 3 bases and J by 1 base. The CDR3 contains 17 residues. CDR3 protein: CASSLTLGQERSYEQYF. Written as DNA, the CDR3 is TGTGCCAGCAGTTTGACCCTCGGACAGGAACGATCCTACGAGCAGTACTTC.

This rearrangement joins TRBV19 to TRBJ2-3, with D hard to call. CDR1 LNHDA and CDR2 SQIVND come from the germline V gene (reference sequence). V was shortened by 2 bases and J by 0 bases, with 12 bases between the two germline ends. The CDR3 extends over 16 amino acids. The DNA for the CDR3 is TGTGCCAGTAGTATACTCGGCGGACCTAGCACAGATACGCAGTATTTT. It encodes CASSILGGPSTDTQYF.

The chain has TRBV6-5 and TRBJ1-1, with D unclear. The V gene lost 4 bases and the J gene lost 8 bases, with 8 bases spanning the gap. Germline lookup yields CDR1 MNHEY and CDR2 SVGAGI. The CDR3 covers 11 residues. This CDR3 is CASSSGREAFF. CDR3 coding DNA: TGTGCCAGCAGTTCCGGACGGGAAGCTTTCTTT.

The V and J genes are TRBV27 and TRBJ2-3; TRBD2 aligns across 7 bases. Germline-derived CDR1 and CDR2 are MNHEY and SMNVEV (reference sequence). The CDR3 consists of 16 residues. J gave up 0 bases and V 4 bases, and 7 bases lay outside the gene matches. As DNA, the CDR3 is TGTGCCAGCAGTTCCCCAGCGGGAACAAGCACAGATACGCAGTATTTT. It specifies CASSSPAGTSTDTQYF.

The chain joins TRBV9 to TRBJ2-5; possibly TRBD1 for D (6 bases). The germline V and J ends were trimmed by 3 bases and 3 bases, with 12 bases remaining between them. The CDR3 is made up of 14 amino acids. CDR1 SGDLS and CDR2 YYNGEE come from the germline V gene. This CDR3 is CASSEGQKEETQYF. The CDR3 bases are TGTGCCAGCAGCGAAGGACAGAAAGAAGAGACCCAGTACTTC.

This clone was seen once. CDR3: CASSETPLYEQYF. In DNA form, the CDR3 reads TGTGCCAGCAGTGAAACCCCCCTATACGAGCAGTACTTC. The rearrangement uses TRBV6-1 and TRBJ2-7; unclear D gene. CDR1 and CDR2 (germline): MNHNS, SASEGT. V lost 2 bases and J lost 4, with 9 bases in between. This CDR3 contains 13 residues.

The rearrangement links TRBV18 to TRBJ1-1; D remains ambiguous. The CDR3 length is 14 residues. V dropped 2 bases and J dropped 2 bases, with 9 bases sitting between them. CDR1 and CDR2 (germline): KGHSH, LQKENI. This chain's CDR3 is CASSPLRYNTEAFF. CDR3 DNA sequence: TGTGCCAGCTCACCATTGAGATACAACACTGAAGCTTTCTTT.

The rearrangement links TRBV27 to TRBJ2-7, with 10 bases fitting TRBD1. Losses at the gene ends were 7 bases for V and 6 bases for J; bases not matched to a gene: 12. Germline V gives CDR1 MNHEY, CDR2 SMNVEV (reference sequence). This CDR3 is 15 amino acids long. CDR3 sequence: CASTSGPGQGFEQYF. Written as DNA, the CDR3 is TGTGCCAGCACCTCAGGCCCGGGACAGGGGTTCGAGCAGTACTTC.

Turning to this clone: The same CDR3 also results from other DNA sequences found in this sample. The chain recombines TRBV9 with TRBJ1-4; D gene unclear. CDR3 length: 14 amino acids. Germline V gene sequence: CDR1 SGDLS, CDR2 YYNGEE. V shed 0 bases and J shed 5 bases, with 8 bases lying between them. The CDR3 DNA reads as TGTGCCAGCAGCGTAGGGGGTGGGAATGAAAAACTGTTTTTT. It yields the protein CASSVGGGNEKLFF.

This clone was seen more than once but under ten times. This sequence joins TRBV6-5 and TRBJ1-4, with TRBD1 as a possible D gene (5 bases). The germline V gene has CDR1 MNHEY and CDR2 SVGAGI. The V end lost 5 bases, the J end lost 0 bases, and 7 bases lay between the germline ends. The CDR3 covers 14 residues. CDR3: CASSEGATNEKLFF. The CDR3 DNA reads TGTGCCAGCAGTGAAGGGGCAACTAATGAAAAACTGTTTTTT.

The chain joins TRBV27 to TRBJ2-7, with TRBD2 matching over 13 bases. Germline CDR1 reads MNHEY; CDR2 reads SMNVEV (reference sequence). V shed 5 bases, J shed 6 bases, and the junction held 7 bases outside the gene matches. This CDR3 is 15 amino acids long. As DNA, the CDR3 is TGTGCCAGCAGTGACCAGGGACTAGCGGGGACCGAGCAGTACTTC. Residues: CASSDQGLAGTEQYF.

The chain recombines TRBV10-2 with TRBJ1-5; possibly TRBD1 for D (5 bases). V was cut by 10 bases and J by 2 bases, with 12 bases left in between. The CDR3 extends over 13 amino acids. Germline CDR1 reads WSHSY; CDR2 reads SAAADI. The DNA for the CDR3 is TGCGCCACTTGGGGGGGAGGCAATCAGCCCCAGCATTTT. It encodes CATWGGGNQPQHF.

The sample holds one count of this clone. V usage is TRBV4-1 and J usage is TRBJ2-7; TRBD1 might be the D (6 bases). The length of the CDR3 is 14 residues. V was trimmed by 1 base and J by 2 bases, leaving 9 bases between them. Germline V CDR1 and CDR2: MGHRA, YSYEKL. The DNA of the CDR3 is TGCGCCAGCAGCCAAGCCACAGGGCCCTACGAGCAGTACTTC. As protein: CASSQATGPYEQYF.

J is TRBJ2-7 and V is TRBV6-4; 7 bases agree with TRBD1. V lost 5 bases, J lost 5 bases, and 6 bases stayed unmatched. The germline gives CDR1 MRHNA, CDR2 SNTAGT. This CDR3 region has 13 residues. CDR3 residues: CASSYDRANEQYF. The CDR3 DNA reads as TGTGCCAGCAGTTACGACAGGGCAAACGAGCAGTACTTC.

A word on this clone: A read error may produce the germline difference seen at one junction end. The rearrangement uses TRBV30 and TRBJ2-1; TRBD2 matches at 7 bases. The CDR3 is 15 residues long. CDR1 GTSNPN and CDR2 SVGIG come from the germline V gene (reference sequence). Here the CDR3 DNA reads TGTACCTGGAGCCCCGGGCTAGCGGTCTACAATGAGCAGTTCTTC. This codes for CTWSPGLAVYNEQFF.

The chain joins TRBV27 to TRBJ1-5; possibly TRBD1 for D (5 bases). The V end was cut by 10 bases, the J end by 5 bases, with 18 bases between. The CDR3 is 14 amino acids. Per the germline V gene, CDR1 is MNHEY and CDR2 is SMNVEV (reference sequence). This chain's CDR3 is CAKLTQAGHQPQHF. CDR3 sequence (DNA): TGTGCCAAGCTGACTCAGGCGGGGCATCAGCCCCAGCATTTT.

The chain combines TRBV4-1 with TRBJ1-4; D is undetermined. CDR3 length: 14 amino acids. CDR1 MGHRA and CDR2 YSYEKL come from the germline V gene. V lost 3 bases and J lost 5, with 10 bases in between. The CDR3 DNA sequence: TGCGCCAGCAGCCACTCCTCGGTCAATGAAAAACTGTTTTTT. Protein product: CASSHSSVNEKLFF.

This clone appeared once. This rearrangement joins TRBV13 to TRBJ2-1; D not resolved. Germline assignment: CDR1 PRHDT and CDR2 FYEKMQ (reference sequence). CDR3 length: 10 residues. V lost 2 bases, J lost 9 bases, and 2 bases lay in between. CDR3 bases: TGTGCCAGCAGCTTAACTGAGCAGTTCTTC. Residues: CASSLTEQFF.

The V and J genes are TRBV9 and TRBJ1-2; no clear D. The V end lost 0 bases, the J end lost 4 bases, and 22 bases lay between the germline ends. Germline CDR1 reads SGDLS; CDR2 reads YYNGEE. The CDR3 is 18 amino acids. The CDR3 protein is CASSVGPPLDAGPYGYTF. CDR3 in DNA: TGTGCCAGCAGCGTAGGCCCCCCACTAGACGCTGGGCCCTATGGCTACACCTTC.